This entry describes one T cell receptor beta chain. Its antigen is still unknown. The input lacks base qualities; no much larger clone sits a single base away. Library creation used the immunoSEQ multiplex PCR assay. The multiplex PCR relied on a mix of 60 forward primers for TCR Vbeta segments and 13 reverse primers for TCR Jbeta segments. Amplification of the CDR3 region of rearranged TCR beta genes was performed with a multiplex PCR assay on genomic DNA. The Illumina HiSeq System was used to sequence the amplified TCR beta libraries as 87-base-pair reads. For the original study's pipeline: In a later analysis, 80 million or so unique TCR beta chains were counted across the 500 to 850 repertoires, and some 10 million of these chains were shared by at least two donors. Raw reads were error-corrected and collapsed into unique sequences with a nearest-neighbor algorithm that merged closely related sequences to remove PCR and sequencing errors. Alignment of CDR3 sequences to IMGT reference sequences was used to assign V, D and J gene segments. For a sequence to be retained, a match of at least six nucleotides to both a V gene segment and a J gene segment was required. A rearrangement counted as productive if the CDR3 had no stop codons and remained in frame with V and J, and every other rearrangement counted as non-productive. Following IMGT convention, CDR3 was defined as the stretch from the second conserved V-encoded cysteine to the conserved J-encoded phenylalanine. The earlier analysis of 500 to 600 of the donors excluded sequences that lacked an unambiguous match to a single V gene segment. In an earlier analysis of roughly 600 of the donors, a V segment was called functional when productive rearrangements were above 56.7%, and segregating when the standard deviation between donors exceeded 5%. A statistical classification framework was built for diagnosing cytomegalovirus status from the catalog of TCR beta chain sequences. In a later analysis, TCR nucleotide sequences were compared against IMGT/GENE-DB human TR gene sequences so that V and J genes could be assigned. Using the TCRdist pipeline, a later analysis assigned CDR3 sequences along with most-parsimonious VDJ recombination scenarios. In a later analysis, each TCR beta chain was defined by its CDR3 amino acid sequence together with its V-gene family, and reads without a unique V-gene family were excluded. As a way to deal with suspected cross-contamination and a sequencing artifact, a later analysis dropped nearly 600 nucleotide sequences that were highly shared and had low generation probability. For each public chain, a later analysis derived a clonal expansion index from normalized ranks of inferred template counts within each repertoire. A later analysis computed generation probabilities with a VDJ recombination model fitted to out-of-frame rearrangements, and checked the results against IGoR. In a later analysis, hypergeometric tests were used to score TCR-TCR, TCR-HLA and TCR-CMV co-occurrence, with a repertoire-size bias correction applied to TCR pairs. A later analysis estimated false discovery rates by permuting HLA or CMV assignments 20 times. In a later analysis, co-occurring TCRs were grouped using DBSCAN, with TCRdist sequence similarity added in when clustering inside HLA-allele-positive subsets. Repertoires with fewer than 30,000 or more than 120,000 public chains, plus five repertoires with anomalous nucleotide sharing, were excluded from co-occurrence clustering. Imported from immuneACCESS, the table was reduced by TCRdb to in-frame sequences with V and J called. These copies leave out some clones; in studies compared against another copy, an unresolved V gene accounts for under half, and the cause of the remainder is not known. The V and J calls and clone size are taken from that table; D and trimming were inferred from the DNA. This sample comprises approximately 160,000 clones, about two thirds of them detected only once. The ten largest account for just under 4.5% of the sample.

This sample was taken from a study of cytomegalovirus exposure and HLA in healthy donors (dated by TCRdb to between 2016 and 2019). For context, the study as a whole: An earlier analysis of 587 of the donors reported about 260 Gb of sequence data and around 110 million unique TCR beta sequences obtained from around 170 million T cells. About five DR-DQ haplotypes were treated as single units for association and clustering because of strong linkage in the cohort. An early release that covered more than 550 HLA-typed donors contained about 300 gigabases of sequencing data and tens of millions of unique TCR sequences. Class I and class II HLA loci were covered by the typing at four-digit resolution. Among the roughly 380 genotyped donors, around 81% belonged to the genetic ancestry cluster associated with self-reported Caucasian donors. Every repertoire in the discovery cohort had been generated on one and the same sequencing platform. On average, about 200,000 unique TCR beta nucleotide sequences were sequenced per donor among some 430 genotyped donors of the cohort, with approximately 18% of those sequences being non-productive. The study aimed to test whether signatures of past pathogen exposure could be identified by cataloging public T cell receptors. Besides the first cohort of around 700 subjects, a separate validation cohort made up of over 100 different subjects was used. The number of typed donors differed by locus: 629-630 for A, B, C, DRB1 and DQB1; 500 to 550 for DQA1; roughly 600 for DPA1; and 400 to 480 for DPB1. To predict cytomegalovirus infection status, the study combined high-throughput TCR immunosequencing, statistical association of individual TCRs with disease status, and machine learning. Rather than using new phenotypic data, the later analysis identified candidate immune exposures from TCR beta sequences and from how often those sequences occurred across donors. A later analysis re-examined previously published TCR beta repertoires from more than 550 donors and added high-resolution HLA genotyping to investigate patterns of TCR occurrence. A later genetic analysis took genome-wide SNP genotypes for about three fifths of the roughly 670 donors and used that subset as a discovery cohort. Donor age, sex, ethnicity and CMV serostatus were compiled alongside the repertoire data. Using immunosequencing, the study profiled T cell repertoires from fewer than 700 subjects and related those repertoires to cytomegalovirus serostatus. An earlier analysis of some 500 of the donors applied high-throughput TCR beta sequencing to assess whether each TCR beta V gene segment acted as functional or pseudogenic. The paper as a whole reports these results and caveats: When HLA alleles, especially DR and DQ, strongly co-occurred, TCR associations were difficult to assign to individual alleles. Most CMV-associated TCR beta chains appeared to be HLA-restricted in a later analysis, and the HLA associations seemed to be driven largely by CMV exposure. A further reported finding was that TCR beta sequences accurately predicted the HLA-A and HLA-B alleles for most subjects in the first cohort. A cluster of highly shared sequence variants was judged likely to be a technical artifact of the sequencing pipeline. The earlier analysis of almost 600 of the donors excluded 15 to 20 rarely observed V segments, including chromosome 9 orphons, because counts were too low. An earlier analysis of 450 to 750 of the donors showed that most TCR beta V segments appeared in productive rearrangements either about 87% or about 30% of the time, which broadly matched IMGT annotations. Cytomegalovirus status was reported to be diagnosed by the classifier with high specificity and sensitivity in both the original and validation cohorts. In a later genetic analysis, fewer N-insertions in productive TCRs were reported among donors in an Asian-associated ancestry cluster than the roughly 700-donor mean. A few of the identified cytomegalovirus-associated TCR beta chains were confirmed in vitro to be specific for cytomegalovirus antigens. HLA typing was unavailable for some donors at each locus, so association tests used only the typed subset. A total of 150 or so TCR beta chains were listed by the study as associated with cytomegalovirus. A later analysis found that TCR association rates varied across HLA loci, with DRB1 alleles showing the most associated TCRs and HLA-C alleles the fewest. Correlated functional status among segregating V segments might reflect linkage disequilibrium, but an unknown experimental factor could not be ruled out. Compared with equally common non-associated chains, HLA-associated TCR beta chains in a later analysis were more clonally expanded and had lower generation probabilities. A later analysis associated around 16,000 TCR beta sequences with specific HLA alleles at a false discovery rate of 0.05. Some IMGT-functional V segments, including TRBV6-2 and TRBV6-3, could not be distinguished by the 87-base-pair reads and were therefore excluded. The authors suggested that the approach could potentially be extended to other disease states and immunological phenotypes. In this cohort, only TCR beta chains were sequenced, and detectable features were limited by the absence of alpha or paired-chain data. Immune exposure information for the cohort was limited to CMV serostatus. In a later analysis, several top co-occurrence clusters were reported to appear linked to parvovirus B19, influenza, CMV and Epstein-Barr virus. An association between a missense DCLRE1C variant and V-gene and J-gene trimming of TCR beta chains was found in a later genetic analysis and replicated in an independent cohort. Presence/absence analyses assumed roughly uniform sequencing depth across donors, an assumption that may not hold. While some public TCRs were present in many individuals, most TCR sequences turned up only very rarely across donors.

Based on the germline V gene, the CDR1 and CDR2 sequences are SGHRS and YFSETQ. The CDR3 contains 14 residues, cysteine and phenylalanine counted. The only DNA kept is the CDR3, 42 bases in frame from the first base. Here V drops 0 bases and J drops 12 bases, and the junction holds 6 bases not matched to any gene. The cohort consisted of 670 or so healthy bone marrow donors. Cohort members were all nominally healthy when sampled, although unrecorded immune exposures were likely present. The donor was CMV seropositive and belonged to the group of over 250 seropositive cohort members. A peripheral blood sample was provided by each donor, and peripheral blood mononuclear cells were used for TCR beta sequencing. Genomic DNA was extracted from the blood cell samples with the Qiagen DNeasy Blood Extraction Kit.

The receptor was isolated from a woman aged 18-29 years in good health and CMV-seropositive. The chain uses TRBV5-1 and TRBJ1-6, and 7 junctional nucleotides match TRBD1. The sequenced material came from PBMCs. The base sequence is TGCGCCAGCAGCTTGGCCGGACAGGCGGTACCCCTCCACTTT. It encodes CASSLAGQAVPLHF.